A selection of T cell receptor beta chains follows, all from one sample in a study of T cells after yellow fever vaccination. Via MiXCR, TCRdb re-called the 5' RACE reads, giving one row per CDR3 protein. The sample shows about 150,000 distinct CDR3 sequences, under 7% of them seen only once. The sample was CD4+ T cells sorted from PBMCs, taken 10 days after the yellow fever booster vaccination. The receptors come from a man aged 30 to 39 who received the YFV17D yellow fever vaccine. CDR3s include the opening cysteine and the closing phenylalanine or tryptophan. The order of the fields is J gene, D gene, clone size, V gene, CDR3 protein, CDR3 DNA. D genes are given only for firm matches. Not all rows give a size; the values are once, few, many and, for expanded clones, a class.

J: TRBJ2-7; D: TRBD1; size: many; V: TRBV29-1; CDR3: CSAAYGTVYEQYF; DNA: TGCAGCGCCGCTTACGGGACAGTATACGAGCAGTACTTC
J: TRBJ2-1; D: NA; size: many; V: TRBV25-1; CDR3: CASLWGNEQFF; DNA: TGTGCCAGCCTCTGGGGCAATGAGCAGTTCTTC
J: TRBJ2-3; D: NA; size: many; V: TRBV11-3; CDR3: CASSLGSTKADTQYF; DNA: TGTGCCAGCAGCTTAGGATCAACAAAGGCAGATACGCAGTATTTT
J: TRBJ1-5; D: TRBD1; size: few; V: TRBV5-5; CDR3: CASSQQGVAWQPQHF; DNA: TGTGCCAGCAGTCAACAGGGGGTCGCATGGCAGCCCCAGCATTTT
J: TRBJ2-3; D: TRBD2; size: many; V: TRBV7-2; CDR3: CASSLAWVLAGVADTQYF; DNA: TGTGCCAGCAGCTTAGCGTGGGTTCTAGCGGGAGTCGCAGATACGCAGTATTTT
J: TRBJ2-1; D: TRBD2; size: NA; V: TRBV20-1; CDR3: CCARLRRTSGNYNEQFF; DNA: TGCTGTGCTAGACTTAGACGGACTAGCGGGAACTACAATGAGCAGTTCTTC
J: TRBJ1-1; D: NA; size: few; V: TRBV10-3; CDR3: CAISQGRPEGAFF; DNA: TGTGCCATCAGTCAGGGCCGCCCTGAGGGAGCTTTCTTT
J: TRBJ2-7; D: NA; size: many; V: TRBV12-3/TRBV12-4; CDR3: CASSLEAGPSYEQYF; DNA: TGTGCCAGCAGTTTAGAGGCGGGCCCCTCCTACGAGCAGTACTTC
J: TRBJ2-5; D: TRBD2; size: many; V: TRBV23-1; CDR3: CASSLPGLAYQETQYF; DNA: TGCGCCAGCAGTCTTCCGGGACTAGCGTACCAAGAGACCCAGTACTTC
J: TRBJ2-5; D: TRBD2; size: many; V: TRBV6-2/TRBV6-3; CDR3: CASSPSGRGETQYF; DNA: TGTGCCAGCAGTCCTAGCGGGAGAGGAGAGACCCAGTACTTC
J: TRBJ2-1; D: NA; size: many; V: TRBV7-2; CDR3: CASKQGGYNEQFF; DNA: TGTGCCAGCAAGCAGGGTGGCTACAATGAGCAGTTCTTC
J: TRBJ2-5; D: TRBD1; size: NA; V: TRBV20-1; CDR3: CSARDWRQGVLVETQYF; DNA: TGCAGTGCTAGAGATTGGAGACAGGGGGTCCTGGTGGAGACCCAGTACTTC
J: TRBJ1-4; D: NA; size: many; V: TRBV5-6; CDR3: CASSSARGGAVQLFF; DNA: TGTGCCAGCAGCTCGGCGCGGGGAGGAGCTGTACAACTGTTTTTT
J: TRBJ2-7; D: NA; size: NA; V: TRBV7-2; CDR3: CASSWDLSEQYF; DNA: TGTGCCAGCAGCTGGGACTTGTCCGAGCAGTACTTC
J: TRBJ2-5; D: TRBD2; size: many; V: TRBV20-1; CDR3: CSARAGGQETQYF; DNA: TGCAGTGCTAGAGCGGGGGGCCAAGAGACCCAGTACTTC
J: TRBJ2-1; D: TRBD2; size: many; V: TRBV5-1; CDR3: CASSLGGSSNEQFF; DNA: TGCGCCAGCAGCTTGGGCGGGAGTAGTAATGAGCAGTTCTTC
J: TRBJ2-7; D: TRBD1; size: many; V: TRBV11-2; CDR3: CASSRERTGTYEQYF; DNA: TGTGCCAGCAGCCGCGAGAGGACAGGGACCTACGAGCAGTACTTC
J: TRBJ2-5; D: NA; size: many; V: TRBV6-2/TRBV6-3; CDR3: CASRKEATQYF; DNA: TGTGCCAGCAGGAAAGAGGCGACCCAGTACTTC
J: TRBJ2-7; D: NA; size: many; V: TRBV10-3; CDR3: CAIRRDIGPYEQYF; DNA: TGTGCCATCAGGCGGGACATTGGACCCTACGAGCAGTACTTC
J: TRBJ1-5; D: TRBD1; size: many; V: TRBV6-5; CDR3: CASRRTGSNQPQHF; DNA: TGTGCCAGCAGGAGGACAGGAAGCAATCAGCCCCAGCATTTT
J: TRBJ2-1; D: NA; size: many; V: TRBV24-1; CDR3: CATSDPRSGEEQFF; DNA: TGTGCCACCAGTGATCCTAGGAGCGGAGAAGAGCAGTTCTTC
J: TRBJ2-1; D: TRBD2; size: many; V: TRBV7-9; CDR3: CASSPPLRLAGGDEQFF; DNA: TGTGCCAGCAGCCCCCCCCTGAGACTAGCGGGAGGGGATGAGCAGTTCTTC
J: TRBJ2-1; D: NA; size: NA; V: TRBV7-2; CDR3: CASSSKQVYEQFF; DNA: TGTGCCAGCAGCTCGAAACAGGTGTATGAGCAGTTCTTC
J: TRBJ1-5; D: NA; size: NA; V: TRBV5-5; CDR3: CASPIPQHF; DNA: TGTGCCAGCCCGATTCCCCAGCATTTT
J: TRBJ2-3; D: NA; size: few; V: TRBV7-2; CDR3: CASSLGSGIHGDTQYF; DNA: TGTGCCAGCAGCTTAGGTTCCGGGATCCACGGGGATACGCAGTATTTT
J: TRBJ2-1; D: TRBD2; size: many; V: TRBV29-1; CDR3: CSVEPGLAGGSSYNEQFF; DNA: TGCAGCGTTGAGCCGGGGTTAGCGGGGGGGAGCTCCTACAATGAGCAGTTCTTC
J: TRBJ2-6; D: TRBD2; size: many; V: TRBV28; CDR3: CASRGAGRNGANVLTF; DNA: TGTGCCAGCCGAGGGGCCGGGAGGAATGGGGCCAACGTCCTGACTTTC
J: TRBJ2-7; D: NA; size: few; V: TRBV7-2; CDR3: CASSPGDRRQTTYEQYF; DNA: TGTGCCAGCAGCCCGGGAGACAGGAGACAAACAACCTACGAGCAGTACTTC
J: TRBJ2-1; D: NA; size: many; V: TRBV21-1; CDR3: CASSRASSMGVSYNEQFF; DNA: TGTGCCAGCAGCAGGGCTAGTTCAATGGGGGTATCCTACAATGAGCAGTTCTTC
J: TRBJ2-3; D: NA; size: many; V: TRBV5-1; CDR3: CASSLAGSGDTDTQYF; DNA: TGCGCCAGCAGCTTGGCCGGTTCAGGGGATACAGATACGCAGTATTTT
J: TRBJ2-1; D: NA; size: many; V: TRBV7-2; CDR3: CASSLGGGSDEQFF; DNA: TGTGCCAGCAGCTTAGGAGGCGGGTCCGATGAGCAGTTCTTC
J: TRBJ2-3; D: TRBD2; size: NA; V: TRBV5-4; CDR3: CASSLGGLAGEDTQYF; DNA: TGTGCCAGCAGCTTGGGGGGGCTAGCGGGAGAAGATACGCAGTATTTT
J: TRBJ2-3; D: TRBD1; size: NA; V: TRBV19; CDR3: CASSPVWGPTGGSDTQYF; DNA: TGTGCCAGTAGCCCAGTATGGGGCCCGACAGGGGGCTCAGATACGCAGTATTTT
J: TRBJ2-7; D: TRBD1; size: many; V: TRBV3-1; CDR3: CASTQGGQGHEQYF; DNA: TGTGCCAGCACCCAAGGGGGACAGGGGCACGAGCAGTACTTC
J: TRBJ2-1; D: TRBD1; size: many; V: TRBV12-3/TRBV12-4; CDR3: CASTSGTGIGNEQFF; DNA: TGTGCCAGCACCTCCGGGACAGGGATTGGCAATGAGCAGTTCTTC
J: TRBJ1-2; D: TRBD1; size: many; V: TRBV29-1; CDR3: CSVEDRAYGYTF; DNA: TGCAGCGTGGAAGACAGGGCCTATGGCTACACCTTC
J: TRBJ2-1; D: TRBD2; size: many; V: TRBV11-2; CDR3: CASSLEWSGGRFF; DNA: TGTGCCAGCAGCTTAGAGTGGAGCGGGGGCAGGTTCTTC